One T cell receptor beta chain is described in this entry. Its antigen is currently unknown. One junction end does not reproduce the germline sequence, and a read error may be involved. These data come from a study of post-analysis software for immune sequencing data. Broader study findings: Normalized Chao1 diversity was significantly lower in multiple sclerosis patients than in controls.

Researchers reported that TCR beta cDNA libraries carried unique molecular identifiers. TCRdb ran MiXCR on the PCR reads and lists one entry per CDR3 protein. The sample lists hundreds of thousands of distinct CDR3 sequences, roughly 40% occurring once. The specimen sequenced was blood. This clonotype was obtained from a girl aged 5-17 years with multiple sclerosis.

The CDR3 is CASSFLGLAGISSYNDQFF. DNA of the CDR3: TGTGCCAGCAGCTTCCTGGGACTAGCGGGTATAAGCTCCTACAATGATCAGTTCTTC. The chain carries TRBV7-8 and TRBJ2-1; TRBD2 aligns across 12 bases. The germline V gene encodes CDR1 SGHVS and CDR2 FQNEAQ. CDR3 length equals 19 residues. Together with reference TRBV7-8 and TRBJ2-1, the CDR3 gives the full variable domain: GAGVSQSPRYKVAKRGQDVALRCDPISGHVSLFWYQQALGQGPEFLTYFQNEAQLDKSGLPSDRFFAERPEGSVSTLKIQRTQQEDSAVYLCASSFLGLAGISSYNDQFFGPGTRLTVL.